What follows is one T cell receptor beta chain and its context. Antigen unknown. The PCR used 60 Vbeta and 13 Jbeta primers. As handled by the study authors: In a later analysis, 70 million to 80 million unique TCR beta chains included roughly 11 million shared by two or more donors. TCRdb keeps only in-frame clones here, not all; method: immunoSEQ multiplex PCR. That table supplies the V and J calls and clone size; D and trimming were determined from the DNA. The sample has around 100,000 clones, less than 80% seen once. This specimen belongs to a study of cytomegalovirus exposure and HLA in healthy donors. This CDR3 comprises 16 residues. Germline V lookup: CDR1 SGHRS, CDR2 YFSETQ. Losses at the gene ends were 4 bases for V and 3 bases for J; bases not matched to a gene: 12. Study-wide results and caveats: Altogether, about 160 TCR beta chains were recorded as cytomegalovirus-associated. An observed cluster of highly shared sequence variants was recorded as a likely sequencing artifact. Later, TCR association rates were found to vary by HLA locus, highest for DRB1 and lowest for HLA-C.

The sequence was collected from a woman in her twenties or thirties in good health and CMV-seronegative. The chain is built from TRBV5-1 and TRBJ1-1, with 7 bases matching TRBD1. The sample consisted of PBMCs. CDR3 nucleotide sequence: TGCGCCAGCAGCCGTGACAGGTCCCAGGGGGACACTGAAGCTTTCTTT. It encodes CASSRDRSQGDTEAFF.